This T cell receptor (beta chain) appears in the sequencing data of a study of T cells in Graves' hyperthyroidism and ophthalmopathy. Study-wide findings and caveats: Ophthalmopathy cases were set apart from stable hyperthyroidism by a 13 V-J model. Ophthalmopathy, which appeared later, was predicted by the model a median approximately 6.7 months before onset.

TCR beta CDR3 regions were amplified from RNA. A set of HTBI primers served as the primers for a first-round RT-PCR of the TCR CDR3. TCRdb re-analysed the multiplex PCR reads in MiXCR, keeping a single row per CDR3 protein. The sample has 350,000 to 400,000 distinct CDR3 sequences; approximately 14% are singletons. As for this clonotype: The target antigen is unknown.

The CDR3 has 13 amino acids. Trimming pared 2 bases from V and 5 bases from J, leaving 11 bases between. CDR1 is SGHRS, CDR2 YFSETQ, per germline. The V gene is TRBV5-1, the J gene TRBJ2-7; D ambiguous. The TCR comes from a woman aged 55-70 years with Graves' hyperthyroidism. The sample was blood. The CDR3 reads CASSFLPGHEQYF. The CDR3 DNA follows: TGCGCCAGCAGCTTTCTGCCAGGCCACGAGCAGTACTTC.